This TCR beta chain was documented in a study of beta chain features in type 1 diabetes. TCRB transcripts that were expressed got sequenced, as all of the isolated RNA had been reverse transcribed. Using immunoSEQ multiplex PCR, the repertoire was profiled, and TCRdb retains in-frame clones only, with some absent. Of 250,000 or so clones in the sample, about 71% are singletons; the top ten hold around 0.05%. This clone was recorded once. This receptor was obtained from a man between 25 and 39 years old in good health. The material sequenced was naive CD4+ T cells from blood.

This CDR3 reads CSVGPREYHEQYF. The DNA for the CDR3 is TGCAGCGTTGGGCCGCGGGAGTACCACGAGCAGTACTTC. The chain uses TRBV29-1 and TRBJ2-7; 7 bases are a match to TRBD2. Losses at the gene ends were 4 bases for V and 5 bases for J; bases not matched to a gene: 8. The CDR3 runs to 13 residues. CDR1 is SQVTM and CDR2 is ANQGSEA in the germline V gene.